The rows below give T cell receptor beta chains drawn from one sample of a study of shared clonotypes between healthy human individuals. Using immunoSEQ multiplex PCR, the repertoire was profiled, and TCRdb retains in-frame clones only, with some absent. The data contain 1.6 million or so clones, about 98.5% of them singletons. The material sequenced was naive CD4+ T cells sorted from blood. These receptors came from a man aged 25-45 years in good health. Both conserved end residues are part of each CDR3. A D gene is named only where the DNA matches it firmly. Some rows have no size entry. The others give once, few or many, or a class for an expanded clone.

CDR3 protein: CSVQRPGLAGIWGEQFF
CDR3 DNA: TGCAGCGTCCAACGACCGGGGCTAGCGGGAATATGGGGTGAGCAGTTCTTC
J gene: TRBJ2-1
clone size: NA
D gene: TRBD2
V gene: TRBV29-1

CDR3 protein: CASSPGQGNQPQHF
CDR3 DNA: TGTGCCAGCAGCCCGGGACAGGGGAATCAGCCCCAGCATTTT
J gene: TRBJ1-5
clone size: NA
D gene: TRBD1
V gene: TRBV6-5

CDR3 protein: CASSLFSSGQFTDTQYF
CDR3 DNA: TGTGCCAGCAGCCTTTTTTCTTCTGGACAGTTCACAGATACGCAGTATTTT
J gene: TRBJ2-3
clone size: NA
D gene: NA
V gene: TRBV7-2

CDR3 protein: CASSLEGSGNTIYF
CDR3 DNA: TGTGCCAGCAGCTTGGAGGGCTCTGGAAACACCATATATTTT
J gene: TRBJ1-3
clone size: once
D gene: NA
V gene: TRBV5-4

CDR3 protein: CASSSPRGQMSYEQYF
CDR3 DNA: TGTGCCAGCAGCTCTCCACGGGGACAGATGTCCTACGAGCAGTACTTC
J gene: TRBJ2-7
clone size: NA
D gene: TRBD1
V gene: TRBV9

CDR3 protein: CASSAGTGFVEQFF
CDR3 DNA: TGTGCCAGCAGCGCCGGGACAGGGTTTGTTGAGCAGTTCTTC
J gene: TRBJ2-1
clone size: NA
D gene: TRBD1
V gene: TRBV2

CDR3 protein: CASSQYSTGSYEQYF
CDR3 DNA: TGTGCCAGCAGTCAATACTCGACAGGGAGCTACGAGCAGTACTTC
J gene: TRBJ2-7
clone size: NA
D gene: TRBD1
V gene: TRBV6-5

CDR3 protein: CASSPDGMGELFF
CDR3 DNA: TGCGCCAGCAGCCCGGACGGGATGGGGGAGCTGTTTTTT
J gene: TRBJ2-2
clone size: NA
D gene: NA
V gene: TRBV5-1

CDR3 protein: CASSLAGSGSWAGELFF
CDR3 DNA: TGCGCCAGCAGCTTGGCCGGTAGCGGGAGTTGGGCCGGGGAGCTGTTTTTT
J gene: TRBJ2-2
clone size: NA
D gene: TRBD2
V gene: TRBV5-1

CDR3 protein: CASSFLGQGMTNTEAFF
CDR3 DNA: TGTGCCAGCAGCTTCCTGGGACAGGGAATGACGAACACTGAAGCTTTCTTT
J gene: TRBJ1-1
clone size: NA
D gene: TRBD1
V gene: TRBV11-2

CDR3 protein: CASSSFGRASSYNEQFF
CDR3 DNA: TGTGCCAGCAGCTCCTTCGGCCGCGCAAGCTCCTACAATGAGCAGTTCTTC
J gene: TRBJ2-1
clone size: once
D gene: NA
V gene: TRBV11-2

CDR3 protein: CASSPTAGAPAGSEQFF
CDR3 DNA: TGCGCCAGCAGCCCCACGGCGGGAGCCCCCGCTGGGAGTGAGCAGTTCTTC
J gene: TRBJ2-1
clone size: NA
D gene: TRBD2
V gene: TRBV5-1

CDR3 protein: CASSPEQMYSNQPQHF
CDR3 DNA: TGTGCCAGCTCACCTGAACAGATGTATAGCAATCAGCCCCAGCATTTT
J gene: TRBJ1-5
clone size: NA
D gene: NA
V gene: TRBV18

CDR3 protein: CASSFPDRGGAFF
CDR3 DNA: TGTGCCAGCAGTTTTCCCGACAGGGGAGGAGCTTTCTTT
J gene: TRBJ1-1
clone size: NA
D gene: TRBD1
V gene: TRBV28

CDR3 protein: CSVEDGTGGNTIYF
CDR3 DNA: TGCAGCGTTGAAGATGGAACAGGGGGGAACACCATATATTTT
J gene: TRBJ1-3
clone size: once
D gene: TRBD1
V gene: TRBV29-1

CDR3 protein: CASSHGPSYNEQFF
CDR3 DNA: TGTGCCAGCAGTCATGGACCTTCTTACAATGAGCAGTTCTTC
J gene: TRBJ2-1
clone size: once
D gene: NA
V gene: TRBV27

CDR3 protein: CASSQIGTGDEQFF
CDR3 DNA: TGTGCCAGCAGCCAAATCGGGACAGGGGATGAGCAGTTCTTC
J gene: TRBJ2-1
clone size: NA
D gene: TRBD1
V gene: TRBV7-9

CDR3 protein: CASSETSGRTYEQYF
CDR3 DNA: TGTGCCAGCAGTGAAACTAGCGGAAGGACCTACGAGCAGTACTTC
J gene: TRBJ2-7
clone size: NA
D gene: TRBD2
V gene: TRBV2

CDR3 protein: CASSVRQGVYNEQFF
CDR3 DNA: TGTGCCAGCAGCGTCCGACAGGGAGTCTACAATGAGCAGTTCTTC
J gene: TRBJ2-1
clone size: NA
D gene: TRBD1
V gene: TRBV5-6

CDR3 protein: CASDSGGYSNQPQHF
CDR3 DNA: TGTGCCAGCGATTCAGGGGGCTATAGCAATCAGCCCCAGCATTTT
J gene: TRBJ1-5
clone size: once
D gene: TRBD1
V gene: TRBV27

CDR3 protein: CASKTDNTEAFF
CDR3 DNA: TGTGCCAGCAAAACCGACAACACTGAAGCTTTCTTT
J gene: TRBJ1-1
clone size: NA
D gene: NA
V gene: TRBV11-3

CDR3 protein: CASSLTAGAGELFF
CDR3 DNA: TGTGCCAGCAGCTTAACGGCGGGGGCCGGGGAGCTGTTTTTT
J gene: TRBJ2-2
clone size: NA
D gene: TRBD2
V gene: TRBV7-3

CDR3 protein: CASATSGGSHSYEQYF
CDR3 DNA: TGCGCCAGCGCTACAAGCGGTGGCAGCCACTCCTACGAGCAGTACTTC
J gene: TRBJ2-7
clone size: NA
D gene: NA
V gene: TRBV23-1

CDR3 protein: CASSDLTRNYEQYF
CDR3 DNA: TGTGCCAGCAGTGATCTGACTAGAAACTACGAGCAGTACTTC
J gene: TRBJ2-7
clone size: NA
D gene: NA
V gene: TRBV28

CDR3 protein: CASSLLSYGYTF
CDR3 DNA: TGTGCCAGTAGTTTACTCTCCTATGGCTACACCTTC
J gene: TRBJ1-2
clone size: NA
D gene: NA
V gene: TRBV19

CDR3 protein: CASSLLNRTGELFF
CDR3 DNA: TGTGCCAGCAGCTTGCTAAATAGGACCGGGGAGCTGTTTTTT
J gene: TRBJ2-2
clone size: NA
D gene: NA
V gene: TRBV7-2

CDR3 protein: CASSQGGANEKLFF
CDR3 DNA: TGCGCCAGCAGCCAAGGGGGGGCTAATGAAAAACTGTTTTTT
J gene: TRBJ1-4
clone size: NA
D gene: NA
V gene: TRBV4-1

CDR3 protein: CASRRQTGTDTQYF
CDR3 DNA: TGTGCCAGCAGGAGACAGACCGGCACAGATACGCAGTATTTT
J gene: TRBJ2-3
clone size: NA
D gene: NA
V gene: TRBV6-6

CDR3 protein: CASSQLAGDTYEQYF
CDR3 DNA: TGCGCCAGCAGCCAATTAGCAGGGGATACCTACGAGCAGTACTTC
J gene: TRBJ2-7
clone size: NA
D gene: NA
V gene: TRBV4-3

CDR3 protein: CASSDRAAYGYTF
CDR3 DNA: TGTGCCAGCAGCGACCGGGCCGCATATGGCTACACCTTC
J gene: TRBJ1-2
clone size: NA
D gene: NA
V gene: TRBV9

CDR3 protein: CASSQGGFAGELFF
CDR3 DNA: TGCGCCAGCAGCCAGGGAGGGTTCGCCGGGGAGCTGTTTTTT
J gene: TRBJ2-2
clone size: NA
D gene: TRBD2
V gene: TRBV4-3

CDR3 protein: CSVDGLAGVYEQYF
CDR3 DNA: TGCAGCGTGGATGGACTAGCGGGAGTGTACGAGCAGTACTTC
J gene: TRBJ2-7
clone size: NA
D gene: TRBD2
V gene: TRBV29-1

CDR3 protein: CASSGTGNTGELFF
CDR3 DNA: TGTGCCAGCAGCGGGACAGGCAACACCGGGGAGCTGTTTTTT
J gene: TRBJ2-2
clone size: NA
D gene: TRBD1
V gene: TRBV5-6

CDR3 protein: CASSYLTSGNAETQYF
CDR3 DNA: TGTGCCAGCAGTTACCTGACTAGCGGGAACGCAGAGACCCAGTACTTC
J gene: TRBJ2-5
clone size: NA
D gene: TRBD2
V gene: TRBV6-5

CDR3 protein: CASSLRREYGEQYF
CDR3 DNA: TGTGCCAGCAGTTTAAGGCGGGAGTACGGCGAGCAGTACTTC
J gene: TRBJ2-7
clone size: once
D gene: TRBD2
V gene: TRBV27

CDR3 protein: CASSQGLSGWEGETQYF
CDR3 DNA: TGCGCCAGCAGCCAGGGGCTTTCCGGGTGGGAAGGAGAGACCCAGTACTTC
J gene: TRBJ2-5
clone size: NA
D gene: NA
V gene: TRBV4-1

CDR3 protein: CASSLVPDSYEQYF
CDR3 DNA: TGTGCCAGCAGCTTAGTCCCTGACAGCTACGAGCAGTACTTC
J gene: TRBJ2-7
clone size: once
D gene: NA
V gene: TRBV11-2

CDR3 protein: CASTPGSRTYEQYF
CDR3 DNA: TGTGCCAGCACCCCCGGTTCCCGGACCTACGAGCAGTACTTC
J gene: TRBJ2-7
clone size: NA
D gene: NA
V gene: TRBV6-1

CDR3 protein: CASSPRQGATGELFF
CDR3 DNA: TGTGCCAGCTCACCCCGACAGGGGGCCACCGGGGAGCTGTTTTTT
J gene: TRBJ2-2
clone size: few
D gene: TRBD1
V gene: TRBV18

CDR3 protein: CASSLVGSANTGELFF
CDR3 DNA: TGCGCCAGCAGCTTGGTCGGCAGCGCGAACACCGGGGAGCTGTTTTTT
J gene: TRBJ2-2
clone size: NA
D gene: NA
V gene: TRBV5-1